The entry below describes one TCR beta chain. Its antigen is undetermined. This sample is part of a study of T-cell reconstitution after alpha-beta-depleted transplantation in children. TCRbeta library preparation incorporated unique molecular identifiers. MiXCR was run by TCRdb on the PCR reads, yielding one entry per CDR3 protein. The table shows more than 200,000 distinct CDR3 sequences, with 20% to 30% occurring only once. Findings of the study overall: Reported findings indicate that, about two months after transplant, alpha-beta T cells came from several hundred expanded clones, which were derived from non-depleted graft cells.

V was pared by 5 bases and J by 3 bases, with 6 bases of the junction left unmatched. Germline assignment: CDR1 DFQATT and CDR2 SNEGSKA (reference sequence). CDR3 size: 15 residues. The sample here was PBMCs, mostly from graft donor cells, taken 360 days after TCRalphabeta/CD19-depleted stem cell transplant. The TCR originated in a female patient between 2 and 15 years old who had a stem cell transplant for congenital amegakaryocytic thrombocytopenia, so the T cells may come from the graft donor. The rearrangement uses TRBV20-1 and TRBJ2-1; 11 bases line up with TRBD2. CDR3 sequence reads: CSAVPGLADYNEQFF. The CDR3 DNA sequence: TGCAGTGCTGTCCCGGGACTAGCGGACTACAATGAGCAGTTCTTC.